The rows below give T cell receptor beta chains drawn from one sample of a study of blood T cell repertoires in COVID-19. Method: immunoSEQ multiplex PCR; TCRdb's copy keeps in-frame clones and lacks some. The table has approximately 36,000 clones, 80% to 85% seen once. The source material was peripheral blood. The receptors derive from a man aged 60 to 69 with COVID-19, enrolled during active disease. Both conserved end residues are part of each CDR3. D genes are given only for firm matches. Some rows have no size entry. The others give once, few or many, or a class for an expanded clone.

TRBJ1-1,.,TRBV12-3/TRBV12-4,.,CASRGRRRAEAFF,TGTGCCAGCAGAGGACGAAGGAGGGCTGAAGCTTTCTTT
TRBJ2-4,.,TRBV2,.,CASSERPGNIQYF,TGTGCCAGCAGTGAAAGGCCGGGAAACATTCAGTACTTC
TRBJ1-3,.,TRBV21-1,.,CASSKVQGPSGNTIYF,TGTGCCAGCAGCAAAGTTCAGGGGCCCTCTGGAAACACCATATATTTT
TRBJ2-1,.,TRBV5-1,.,CASSLALGYNEQFF,TGCGCCAGCAGCTTGGCCCTAGGCTACAATGAGCAGTTCTTC
TRBJ1-1,TRBD1,TRBV6-5,once,CASRRQGYTEAFF,TGTGCCAGCAGGAGACAGGGTTACACTGAAGCTTTCTTT
TRBJ2-5,.,TRBV7-3,.,CASSRQVQETQYF,TGTGCCAGCAGCCGACAGGTTCAAGAGACCCAGTACTTC
TRBJ2-5,TRBD2,TRBV5-6,.,CASSAGGLAETQYF,TGTGCCAGCAGCGCGGGGGGCCTGGCAGAGACCCAGTACTTC
TRBJ2-3,TRBD2,TRBV5-1,.,CASSLSWTSGSNTDTQYF,TGCGCCAGCAGCTTGAGTTGGACTAGCGGGAGTAACACAGATACGCAGTATTTT
TRBJ1-6,.,TRBV27,.,CASKARFSNNSPLHF,TGTGCCAGCAAAGCGAGGTTTTCAAATAATTCACCCCTCCACTTT
TRBJ1-3,.,TRBV4-2,.,CASSQGTDRIGNTIYF,TGTGCCAGCAGCCAAGGAACTGACAGGATTGGAAACACCATATATTTT
TRBJ2-3,TRBD2,TRBV24-1,.,CATSDPHKPGLAGGRDTQYF,TGTGCCACCAGTGATCCACACAAACCGGGACTAGCGGGAGGCAGGGATACGCAGTATTTT